These 26 T cell receptor beta chains came from one sample sequenced in a study of T cells in Graves' hyperthyroidism and ophthalmopathy. From RNA transcripts, TCR beta CDR3 regions were amplified. With the HTBI primer set, the TCR CDR3 went through a first round of RT-PCR. TCRdb re-called the multiplex PCR reads with MiXCR, one entry per CDR3 protein. The sample includes 500,000 to 650,000 distinct CDR3 sequences, under 20% of them seen just once. The sample comprised blood. The receptors shown here come from a young woman with Graves' ophthalmopathy.

The chain employs TRBV19 and TRBJ1-5, with TRBD1 as a possible D gene (5 bases). V gave up 10 bases and J gave up 7 bases, with 20 bases separating them. The V gene's germline CDR1 is LNHDA and CDR2 SQIVND (reference sequence). The CDR3 is made up of 14 amino acids. CDR3 residues: CATNRGGKGQPQHF. CDR3 nucleotides: TGTGCCACTAACCGGGGGGGGAAGGGGCAGCCCCAGCATTTT. Based on the CDR3 plus reference TRBV19 and TRBJ1-5, the full variable domain is DGGITQSPKYLFRKEGQNVTLSCEQNLNHDAMYWYRQDPGQGLRLIYYSQIVNDFQKGDIAEGYSVSREKKESFPLTVTSAQKNPTAFYLCATNRGGKGQPQHFGDGTRLSIL.

This chain links TRBV10-2 with TRBJ1-5; D is uncertain. Germline V gene data show CDR1 as WSHSY and CDR2 as SAAADI. Trimming stripped 0 bases from V and 0 bases from J, with 9 bases between. There are 16 residues in the CDR3. The CDR3 region is CASSESPGNSNQPQHF. CDR3 nucleotides: TGCGCCAGCAGTGAGTCTCCAGGAAATAGCAATCAGCCCCAGCATTTT.

Only a few counts were recorded for this clonotype. DNA for the CDR3: TGTGCCAGCAGTACGACTAGTCCAAACCCTAGCACAGATACGCAGTATTTT. Translating it yields CASSTTSPNPSTDTQYF. The chain carries TRBV6-1 and TRBJ2-3; tentatively, D is TRBD2 (6 bases). This CDR3 is built from 17 residues. CDR1 and CDR2 (germline): MNHNS, SASEGT. Trimming removed 5 bases at V and 0 bases at J, with 18 bases between.

This clonotype was seen only once. A much larger clone is a single base away; this may be a read error. J is TRBJ2-5 and V is TRBV30; 11 bases match TRBD1. The CDR3 is 14 residues long. CDR1 GTSNPN and CDR2 SVGIG come from the germline V gene (reference sequence). CDR3 bases: TGTGCCTGGAGTAGGGACAGGGGGGGGGAGACCCTGTACTTC. Protein product: CAWSRDRGGETLYF.

The rearrangement joins TRBV7-2 to TRBJ1-2, with D perhaps TRBD1 (5 bases). Per germline, CDR1 SGHTA and CDR2 FQGNSA. The ends were cut back, 4 bases at V and 4 bases at J, with 16 bases in the middle. The CDR3 runs to 15 residues. CDR3 nucleotide sequence: TGTGCCAGCAGCTCCCGCCCCGGGACCCTCTATGGCTACACCTTC. Translation: CASSSRPGTLYGYTF.

This clonotype appeared many times. The chain employs TRBV29-1 and TRBJ2-1; D unresolved. The germline CDR1 and CDR2 sequences are SQVTM and ANQGSEA. This CDR3 comprises 13 residues. V shed 2 bases and J shed 5 bases, with 10 bases lying between them. The CDR3 is CSVERSGNNEQFF. The CDR3 DNA sequence: TGCAGCGTTGAACGTTCTGGAAACAATGAGCAGTTCTTC.

In its sample, this clonotype was seen many times. This chain uses TRBV2 with TRBJ2-2; the match to TRBD1 covers 8 bases. With 6 bases clipped from V and 4 bases from J, the junction kept 4 bases outside the gene matches. From germline, CDR1 is SNHLY and CDR2 FYNNEI. This CDR3 comprises 14 residues. The CDR3 sequence: CASSEDRVTGELFF. For the CDR3, the DNA is TGTGCCAGCAGCGAGGACAGGGTCACCGGGGAGCTGTTTTTT.

There are many counts of this clonotype. J is TRBJ2-7 and V is TRBV28; D is unresolved. Trimming shortened V by 1 base and J by 3 bases, and 10 bases separated the two germline ends. This CDR3 has 14 residues. Germline V gene sequence: CDR1 MDHEN, CDR2 SYDVKM. CDR3 nucleotide sequence: TGTGCCAGCAGTTTATTTTGGACCCTCTACGAGCAGTACTTC. Its protein product is CASSLFWTLYEQYF.

This chain joins TRBV12-3 or TRBV12-4 and TRBJ2-2, with D maybe TRBD1 (6 bases). The CDR3 has 14 amino acids. V dropped 1 base and J dropped 6 bases, with 9 bases sitting between them. In nucleotides, the CDR3 is TGTGCCAGCAGTTTAGGGGGGCTGCCCGGGGAGCTGTTTTTT. This encodes CASSLGGLPGELFF.

In its sample, this clonotype was seen many times. The J gene is TRBJ2-2, the V gene TRBV20-1; unclear D gene. Germline CDR1 reads DFQATT; CDR2 reads SNEGSKA (reference sequence). V lost 2 bases and J lost 2, with 12 bases in between. CDR3 length: 15 residues. In DNA, the CDR3 is TGCAGTGCTAGACTGGGTTTATCTAACACCGGGGAGCTGTTTTTT. This sequence encodes CSARLGLSNTGELFF.

This clonotype came up a few times. The chain couples TRBV27 to TRBJ2-7; weak D call: TRBD2 (6 bases). Per the germline V gene, CDR1 is MNHEY and CDR2 is SMNVEV (reference sequence). The CDR3 is 15 amino acids. Here the CDR3 reads CSSSGGTSPSYEQYF. The CDR3 DNA follows: TGTTCAAGCAGTGGGGGGACTTCCCCATCCTACGAGCAGTACTTC.

The chain uses TRBV12-3 or TRBV12-4 and TRBJ2-7; TRBD2 matches at 12 bases. The CDR3 is 17 residues long. The V gene end was trimmed by 4 bases and the J gene end by 3 bases; junction bases not matched to a gene: 10. CDR3 DNA sequence: TGTGCCAGCAGTTCTGAGCCGACTAGCGGGAGAGACTACGAGCAGTACTTC. It codes for CASSSEPTSGRDYEQYF.

There are many counts of this clonotype. The chain employs TRBV28 and TRBJ1-3; D is unclear. Trimming removed 6 bases from V and 0 bases from J, with 15 bases in between. Germline assignment: CDR1 MDHEN and CDR2 SYDVKM. This CDR3 region has 16 residues. The CDR3 protein is CASSPILTISGNTIYF. Written as DNA, the CDR3 is TGTGCCAGCAGCCCCATCCTTACTATCTCTGGAAACACCATATATTTT.

This clonotype was observed a few times. The V and J genes are TRBV19 and TRBJ1-1; D is ambiguous. The CDR3 spans 15 residues. V lost 2 bases to trimming and J lost 5 bases, with 15 bases between them. CDR1 is LNHDA and CDR2 is SQIVND in the germline V gene (reference sequence). CDR3 sequence reads: CASSIKGYVSTEAFF. In DNA, the CDR3 is TGTGCCAGTAGTATAAAAGGGTATGTGAGTACTGAAGCTTTCTTT. Filled out from reference TRBV19 and TRBJ1-1, the complete variable domain reads DGGITQSPKYLFRKEGQNVTLSCEQNLNHDAMYWYRQDPGQGLRLIYYSQIVNDFQKGDIAEGYSVSREKKESFPLTVTSAQKNPTAFYLCASSIKGYVSTEAFFGQGTRLTVV.

This clonotype was observed many times. This chain links TRBV7-2 with TRBJ2-3; TRBD2 agrees at 16 bases. Trimming removed 4 bases from V and 0 bases from J; junction bases left unmatched: 13. This CDR3 is built from 21 residues. Per the germline V gene, CDR1 is SGHTA and CDR2 is FQGNSA. DNA of the CDR3: TGTGCCAGCAGCTCCCGGGCTACCGGGACTAGCGGGAGGGGTAGCACAGATACGCAGTATTTT. Its protein is CASSSRATGTSGRGSTDTQYF.

V and J are TRBV18 and TRBJ2-5; 12 positions match TRBD2. Unmatched junction bases numbered 6, after V lost 5 bases and J lost 5 bases. CDR1 is KGHSH and CDR2 is LQKENI in the germline V gene. This CDR3 is built from 15 residues. The chain's CDR3 is CASSVTSGSTETQYF. The DNA of the CDR3 is TGTGCCAGCTCAGTGACTAGCGGGAGTACGGAGACCCAGTACTTC. Based on the CDR3 plus reference TRBV18 and TRBJ2-5, the full variable domain is NAGVMQNPRHLVRRRGQEARLRCSPMKGHSHVYWYRQLPEEGLKFMVYLQKENIIDESGMPKERFSAEFPKEGPSILRIQQVVRGDSAAYFCASSVTSGSTETQYFGPGTRLLVL.

This clonotype was observed many times. This sequence joins TRBV30 and TRBJ1-2; weak D call: TRBD1 (6 bases). Germline V lookup: CDR1 GTSNPN, CDR2 SVGIG (reference sequence). With 8 bases removed from V and 2 bases from J, the gap between germline ends came to 15 bases. The CDR3 length is 13 residues. The chain's CDR3 is CALGGGPNYGYTF. The CDR3 bases are TGTGCCCTGGGAGGGGGACCAAACTATGGCTACACCTTC.

The table lists this clonotype with a few counts. The chain joins TRBV5-1 to TRBJ2-5, with no clear D. The CDR3 runs 14 residues. V lost 0 bases to trimming and J lost 7 bases, with 13 bases between them. Per the germline V gene, CDR1 is SGHRS and CDR2 is YFSETQ. CDR3: CASSLVVGSWTQYF. In nucleotides, the CDR3 is TGCGCCAGCAGCTTGGTGGTGGGAAGTTGGACCCAGTACTTC.

The chain has TRBV5-1 and TRBJ2-2; D gene ambiguous. Trimming took 0 bases from V and 7 from J, leaving 13 bases between them. The CDR3 spans 15 residues. Germline loops: CDR1 SGHRS, CDR2 YFSETQ. The CDR3 nucleotides are TGCGCCAGCAGCTTGGGACATGCGGTGGACGGGGAGCTGTTTTTT. The encoded protein is CASSLGHAVDGELFF.

Ten or more counts support this clonotype. V gene TRBV12-3 or TRBV12-4 combines with J gene TRBJ2-7; TRBD1 matches at 10 bases. CDR3 size: 16 residues. Germline trimming cut 5 bases from V and 6 bases from J; bases unmatched to any gene: 13. Here the CDR3 reads CASSLRPGQGLGEQYF. DNA of the CDR3: TGTGCCAGCAGTCTGCGCCCGGGACAGGGGTTGGGCGAGCAGTACTTC.

The sample holds a few counts of this clonotype. V and J are TRBV29-1 and TRBJ1-2; tentative D call: TRBD1 (5 bases). V was shortened by 1 base and J by 8 bases, with 14 bases between the two germline ends. Germline V gives CDR1 SQVTM, CDR2 ANQGSEA. The CDR3 length is 13 residues. CDR3 region: CSVEADKGSGYTF. CDR3 nucleotide sequence: TGCAGCGTTGAAGCGGACAAGGGTTCCGGCTACACCTTC.

This chain connects TRBV20-1 to TRBJ2-5, with TRBD2 matching over 14 bases. The ends lost 3 bases at V and 4 bases at J; junction bases unmatched: 10. Per germline, CDR1 DFQATT and CDR2 SNEGSKA (reference sequence). The CDR3 has 17 residues. The CDR3 sequence is CSARVGLAGVRRETQYF. The CDR3 DNA reads as TGCAGTGCTAGGGTGGGACTAGCGGGAGTACGCCGAGAGACCCAGTACTTC.

This clonotype has just a few counts. This sequence joins TRBV20-1 and TRBJ1-2, with D hard to call. Germline CDR1 DFQATT, CDR2 SNEGSKA (reference sequence). Trimming stripped 2 bases from V and 4 bases from J, with 14 bases between. The CDR3 is made up of 14 amino acids. This CDR3 is CSARRSSSFYGYTF. The CDR3 nucleotides are TGCAGTGCTAGACGATCCTCCTCCTTCTATGGCTACACCTTC.

This clonotype has a count of ten or more. V is TRBV27 and J is TRBJ2-1; D unresolved. Looked up from germline, CDR1 is MNHEY and CDR2 is SMNVEV (reference sequence). The CDR3 contains 13 residues. V lost 3 bases and J lost 7, with 10 bases in between. The CDR3: CASSLGSPNEQFF. The CDR3 DNA reads as TGTGCCAGCAGTTTGGGCAGCCCGAATGAGCAGTTCTTC.

This clonotype turned up a few times. The V gene is TRBV10-3, the J gene TRBJ1-5, with D possibly matching TRBD1 (5 bases). From germline, CDR1 is ENHRY and CDR2 SYGVKD. The CDR3 length is 14 residues. V was shortened by 5 bases and J by 6 bases, with 14 bases between the two germline ends. The CDR3 protein is CAISHLDGGQPQHF. CDR3 bases: TGTGCCATCAGTCACCTGGATGGGGGTCAGCCCCAGCATTTT.

This clonotype has ten or more counts. The rearrangement links TRBV28 to TRBJ1-1, with D hard to call. Between the trimmed V and J ends, which lost 3 bases and 3 bases, there was a span of 11 bases. Germline V gene lookup returns CDR1 MDHEN and CDR2 SYDVKM. CDR3 length: 14 residues. The CDR3 region has the DNA TGTGCCAGCAGTTTGTGGGGAGGTGACACTGAAGCTTTCTTT. This codes for CASSLWGGDTEAFF.